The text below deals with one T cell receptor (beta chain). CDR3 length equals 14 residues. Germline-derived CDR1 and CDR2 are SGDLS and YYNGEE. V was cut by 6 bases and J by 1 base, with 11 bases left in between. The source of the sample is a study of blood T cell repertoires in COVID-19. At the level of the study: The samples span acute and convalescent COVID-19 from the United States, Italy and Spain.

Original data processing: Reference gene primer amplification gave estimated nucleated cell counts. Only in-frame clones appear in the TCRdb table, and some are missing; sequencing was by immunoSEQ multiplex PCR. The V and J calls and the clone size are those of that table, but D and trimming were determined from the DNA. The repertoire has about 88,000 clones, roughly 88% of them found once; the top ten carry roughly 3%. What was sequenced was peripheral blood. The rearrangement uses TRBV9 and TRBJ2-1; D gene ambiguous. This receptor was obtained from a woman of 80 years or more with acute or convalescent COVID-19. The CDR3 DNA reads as TGTGCCAGCAACGGCGGTTTATCCTACAATGAGCAGTTCTTC. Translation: CASNGGLSYNEQFF.